The rows below give T cell receptor beta chains drawn from one sample of a study of blood T cell repertoires in COVID-19. This table comes from immunoSEQ multiplex PCR, and its TCRdb copy is limited to in-frame clones, with some not included. The sample lists 97,000 or so clones; around four fifths were seen once. Sequencing input: peripheral blood. The receptors stem from a human donor in a cohort sampled during active COVID-19. Both conserved end residues are trimmed from each CDR3. The listing skips clone size in some rows; elsewhere it reads once, few, many or a size class.

>-|TRBJ1-2|TRBV5-1
ASSTNRVVGYT
>few|TRBJ2-7|TRBV3-1/TRBV3-2
ASSQWTGGEQY
>-|TRBJ2-1|TRBV5-1
ASSLGQVNNEQF
>-|TRBJ1-1|TRBV28
ASSLGGSKRPF
>-|TRBJ1-3|TRBV7-9
ASSTSSGNTIY
>-|TRBJ2-1|TRBV5-6
ASSLGGEYNEQF
>-|TRBJ1-6|TRBV4-3
ASSQEEETPLH
>once|TRBJ2-3|TRBV5-1
ASSPGASGGDTQY
>-|TRBJ1-5|TRBV6-5
ASGESSNQPQH
>once|TRBJ2-7|TRBV29-1
SVADYEQY
>-|TRBJ1-2|TRBV20-1
SARLFYGYT
>-|TRBJ2-3|TRBV4-2
ASSQDNGGRTGGGDTQY
>-|TRBJ1-6|TRBV4-2
ASSGESPQFSPLH
>-|TRBJ2-2|TRBV7-9
ASSPTEYNTGELF
>once|TRBJ1-5|TRBV6-6
ASSGGRGTGQPQH
>-|TRBJ2-7|TRBV2
ASCPGENSYEQY
>-|TRBJ1-1|TRBV5-1
ASSLLTGVRTEAF
>once|TRBJ2-7|TRBV3-1/TRBV3-2
ASSPGGGGNEQY
>-|TRBJ1-3|TRBV6-6
ASSLAGNTIY
>-|TRBJ2-7|TRBV6-1
ASSEAQGGSSYEQY
>-|TRBJ1-5|TRBV2
ASTLGGRNQPQH
>-|TRBJ2-1|TRBV24-1
ATSASGGGDNEQF
>-|TRBJ2-2|TRBV19
ASLRVNTGELF
>-|TRBJ1-1|TRBV6-5
ASSYSVARGNTEAF
>-|TRBJ2-7|TRBV9
ASSVGAGVSYEQY
>-|TRBJ1-3|TRBV28
ASGQAGNTIY
>-|TRBJ1-3|TRBV7-8
ASSENRGLSGTIY
>-|TRBJ1-6|TRBV6-5
ASSLKQGNSPLH
>-|TRBJ2-2|TRBV5-5
ASSLTAGLGELF
>few|TRBJ2-7|TRBV2
ASSVRDYEQY
>-|TRBJ1-2|TRBV19
ASSLTGVEDYGYT
>-|TRBJ2-5|TRBV18
ASSPGRGSEETQY
>-|TRBJ2-3|TRBV5-4
ASSRGEGSFTDTQY
>-|TRBJ2-1|TRBV3-1/TRBV3-2
ASSQARQTYNEQF
>-|TRBJ1-2|TRBV6-1
ASSDFSAGYT
>-|TRBJ1-5|TRBV5-6
ASSTPSGPQH
>few|TRBJ2-2|TRBV6-2/TRBV6-3
ASSDSLTSGGRTGELF